A selection of T cell receptor beta chains follows, all from one sample in a study of cytotoxic CD8 clonotypes in ibrutinib-treated CLL. Repertoires were generated with immunoSEQ multiplex PCR, while TCRdb's copy carries only in-frame clones and drops some. The data show under 300,000 clones, 65% to 85% seen once. The sample here was PBMCs, taken at disease progression, from a patient treated with ibrutinib. The receptors were gathered from a human donor with chronic lymphocytic leukemia. Both conserved end residues are part of each CDR3. The order of the fields is D gene, V gene, clone size, J gene, CDR3 protein, CDR3 DNA. D genes are given only for firm matches. Size is stated for part of the rows, as once, few or many counts, or as a class when the clone is expanded.

TRBD2	TRBV7-8	once	TRBJ2-3	CASSPMTSGYTDTQYF	TGTGCCAGCAGCCCCATGACTAGCGGCTACACAGATACGCAGTATTTT
.	TRBV4-1	.	TRBJ2-1	CASSQDLNEQFF	TGCGCCAGCAGCCAAGACTTAAATGAGCAGTTCTTC
.	TRBV12-5	.	TRBJ2-1	CASGLVYFGSLQGNNEQFF	TGTGCTAGTGGTTTGGTATATTTCGGGTCCTTACAGGGTAACAATGAGCAGTTCTTC
.	TRBV25-1	.	TRBJ2-2	CASSEFGPEGTGELFF	TGTGCCAGCAGTGAATTTGGCCCCGAGGGCACCGGGGAGCTGTTTTTT
.	TRBV29-1	once	TRBJ2-1	CSVGLGNRVNEQFF	TGCAGCGTGGGTTTGGGGAATAGGGTCAATGAGCAGTTCTTC
.	TRBV28	.	TRBJ2-7	CASSPPPTRGKGYEQYF	TGTGCCAGCAGCCCCCCTCCGACCAGAGGGAAAGGCTACGAGCAGTACTTC
.	TRBV29-1	.	TRBJ2-5	CSVAPGERAQYF	TGCAGCGTTGCCCCAGGGGAGAGGGCCCAGTACTTC
.	TRBV15	.	TRBJ1-4	CATYGQHEGLFF	TGTGCCACCTACGGGCAGCACGAGGGGCTGTTTTTT
TRBD1	TRBV5-1	.	TRBJ1-4	CASSTTGGIHEKLFF	TGCGCCAGCAGCACTACAGGGGGTATTCATGAAAAACTGTTTTTT
TRBD1	TRBV6-5	.	TRBJ2-7	CASQGATYEQYF	TGTGCCAGCCAGGGGGCAACCTACGAGCAGTACTTC